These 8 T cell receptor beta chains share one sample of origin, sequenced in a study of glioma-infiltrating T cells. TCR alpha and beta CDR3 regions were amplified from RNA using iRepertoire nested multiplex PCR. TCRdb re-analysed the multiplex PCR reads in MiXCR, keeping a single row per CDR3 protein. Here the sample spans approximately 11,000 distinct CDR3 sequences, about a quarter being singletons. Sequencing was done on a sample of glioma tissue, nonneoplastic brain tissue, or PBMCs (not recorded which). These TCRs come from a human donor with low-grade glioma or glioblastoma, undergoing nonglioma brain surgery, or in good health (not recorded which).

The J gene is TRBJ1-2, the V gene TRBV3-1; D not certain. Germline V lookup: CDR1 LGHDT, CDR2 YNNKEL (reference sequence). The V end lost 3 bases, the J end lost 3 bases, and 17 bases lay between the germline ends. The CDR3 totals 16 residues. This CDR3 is CASSHSPTDGYYGYTF. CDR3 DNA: TGTGCCAGCAGCCACTCCCCCACGGACGGGTACTATGGCTACACCTTC.

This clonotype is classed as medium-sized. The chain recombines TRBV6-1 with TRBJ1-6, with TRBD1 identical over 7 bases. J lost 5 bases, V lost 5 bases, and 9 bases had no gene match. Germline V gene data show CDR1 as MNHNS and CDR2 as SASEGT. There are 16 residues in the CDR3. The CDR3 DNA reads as TGTGCCAGCAGTCCTCACAACAGGGGAAATAATTCACCCCTCCACTTT. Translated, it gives CASSPHNRGNNSPLHF.

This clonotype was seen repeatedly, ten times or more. The CDR3 here is CASSVGGDTEAFF. DNA of the CDR3: TGTGCCAGCAGTGTTGGGGGAGACACTGAAGCTTTCTTT. This rearrangement joins TRBV2 to TRBJ1-1; possibly TRBD1 for D (5 bases). From germline, CDR1 is SNHLY and CDR2 FYNNEI. V lost 4 bases and J 3 bases, leaving 9 bases between the germline ends. The CDR3 contains 13 residues.

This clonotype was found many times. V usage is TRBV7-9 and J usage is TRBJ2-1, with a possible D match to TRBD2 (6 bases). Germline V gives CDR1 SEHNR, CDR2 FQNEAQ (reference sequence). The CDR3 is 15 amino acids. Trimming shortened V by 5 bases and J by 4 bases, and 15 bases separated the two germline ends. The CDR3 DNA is TGTGCCAGCAGCAGCTTGCGGGGTGCTTACAATGAGCAGTTCTTC. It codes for CASSSLRGAYNEQFF.

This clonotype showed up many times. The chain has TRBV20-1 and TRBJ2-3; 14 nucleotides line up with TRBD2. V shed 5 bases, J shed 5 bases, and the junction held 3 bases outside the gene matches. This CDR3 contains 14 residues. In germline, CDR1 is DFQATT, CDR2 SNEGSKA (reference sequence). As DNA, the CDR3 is TGCAGTGCTGGACTAGCGGGAGGACGAGATACGCAGTATTTT. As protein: CSAGLAGGRDTQYF.

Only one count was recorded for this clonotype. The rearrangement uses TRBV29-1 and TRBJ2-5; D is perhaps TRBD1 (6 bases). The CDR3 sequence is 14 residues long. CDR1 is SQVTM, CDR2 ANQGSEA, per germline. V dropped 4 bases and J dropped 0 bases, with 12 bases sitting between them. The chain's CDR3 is CSVATGRYQETQYF. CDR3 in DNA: TGCAGCGTTGCCACAGGGCGGTACCAAGAGACCCAGTACTTC.

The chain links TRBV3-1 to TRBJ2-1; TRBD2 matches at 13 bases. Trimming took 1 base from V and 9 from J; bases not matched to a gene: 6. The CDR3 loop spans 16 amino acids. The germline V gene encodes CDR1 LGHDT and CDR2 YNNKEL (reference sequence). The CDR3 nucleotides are TGTGCCAGCAGCCAAGGCCGGACTAGCGGGAGCAGTGAGCAGTTCTTC. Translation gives CASSQGRTSGSSEQFF.

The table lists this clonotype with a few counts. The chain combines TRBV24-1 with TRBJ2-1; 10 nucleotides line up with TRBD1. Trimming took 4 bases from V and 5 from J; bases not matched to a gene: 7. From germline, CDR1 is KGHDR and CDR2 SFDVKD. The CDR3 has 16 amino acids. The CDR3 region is CATSDLGQGRNNEQFF. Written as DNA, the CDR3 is TGTGCCACCAGTGACCTGGGACAGGGGAGGAACAATGAGCAGTTCTTC.